A selection of T cell receptor beta chains follows, all from one sample in a study of T cells in Graves' hyperthyroidism and ophthalmopathy. TCRdb reanalysed the multiplex PCR reads using MiXCR and keeps one entry per CDR3 protein. The sample has approximately 630,000 distinct CDR3 sequences; about 16% are singletons. Material for sequencing was blood. These receptor sequences come from a woman in her 30s with Graves' hyperthyroidism. Each CDR3 is given with its conserved first and last residue. D genes are given only for firm matches. Clone size is given for some rows only: seen once, a few or many times, or a class if the clone is expanded.

j_call	d_call	clone_size	v_call	cdr3_nt	cdr3_aa
TRBJ2-4	-	-	TRBV3-1	TGTGCCAGCAGCCAAGATGGAACGGCCACCGGAGAAAACATTCAGTACTTC	CASSQDGTATGENIQYF
TRBJ2-7	TRBD2	many	TRBV7-2	TGTGCCAGCAGCTTTGGAGCGGGGGGGGCCTACGAGCAGTACTTC	CASSFGAGGAYEQYF
TRBJ2-1	-	-	TRBV4-1	TGCGCCAGCAGCCGAGGGGATGGTGATGAGCAGTTCTTC	CASSRGDGDEQFF
TRBJ1-5	TRBD1	-	TRBV6-2/TRBV6-3	TGTGCCAGCAGTTACTCGAAGAAAGGGGGCAAACAGCCCCAGCATTTT	CASSYSKKGGKQPQHF
TRBJ2-3	-	-	TRBV11-3	TGTGCCAGCAGCTCGGGACTGACGCAGTATTTT	CASSSGLTQYF
TRBJ2-7	TRBD2	-	TRBV7-4	TGTGCCAGCAGCGAAAGTGGTCTAGCGGGAGCTCCCTACGAGCAGTACTTC	CASSESGLAGAPYEQYF
TRBJ2-3	TRBD2	-	TRBV4-1	TGCGCCAGCAGCCAAGGGGGACTAGCGGGAGAGGCCGATACGCAGTATTTT	CASSQGGLAGEADTQYF
TRBJ1-1	-	-	TRBV6-1	TGTGCCAGCAGGGAATACAGGGAATACACTGAAGCTTTCTTT	CASREYREYTEAFF
TRBJ1-2	TRBD1	few	TRBV15	TGTGCCACCAGCAGGGGGACAGGGTATGATGGCTACACCTTC	CATSRGTGYDGYTF
TRBJ2-5	TRBD2	many	TRBV6-5	TGTGCCAGCAGTTACTCCCTGCTAGCGGGAGTTGAGACCCAGTACTTC	CASSYSLLAGVETQYF
TRBJ1-2	-	few	TRBV5-1	TGCGCCAGCAGCCCCTGGTTGGGGGGAGAGTATGGCTACACCTTC	CASSPWLGGEYGYTF
TRBJ1-6	TRBD1	many	TRBV28	TGTGCCAGCAGCCGAACCTCATCAGGGGACAGGAATTCACCCCTCCACTTT	CASSRTSSGDRNSPLHF
TRBJ1-2	TRBD1	-	TRBV30	TGTGCCTGGAGTACAGGGGATGGCTACACCTTC	CAWSTGDGYTF
TRBJ1-2	-	many	TRBV6-6	TGTGCCAGCAGTTACTCGGGAGATGGCTACACCTTC	CASSYSGDGYTF
TRBJ2-7	TRBD1	many	TRBV19	TGTGCCAGTAGTGCGCCGGGACAGGGCTCCTACGAGCAGTACTTC	CASSAPGQGSYEQYF
TRBJ2-1	-	many	TRBV2	TGTGCCAGAAGAGATAGTTTCAATGAGCAGTTCTTC	CARRDSFNEQFF